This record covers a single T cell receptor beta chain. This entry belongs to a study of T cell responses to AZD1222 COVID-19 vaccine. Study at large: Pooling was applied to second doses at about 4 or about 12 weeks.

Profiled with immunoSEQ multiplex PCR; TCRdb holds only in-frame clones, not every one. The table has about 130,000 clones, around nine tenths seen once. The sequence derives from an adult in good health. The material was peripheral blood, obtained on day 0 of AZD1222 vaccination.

Here the CDR3 DNA reads TGTGCCAGCAGCCGTAGACAGGGAAAAGAGACCCAGTACTTC. Translated: CASSRRQGKETQYF. V usage is TRBV5-4 and J usage is TRBJ2-5; 7 nucleotides match TRBD1. Germline CDR1 SGHNT, CDR2 YYREEE (reference sequence). Trimming removed 4 bases from V and 3 bases from J; junction bases left unmatched: 6. The CDR3 is 14 residues long.